This is a list of T cell receptor beta chains from one sample in a study of T-cell memory formation after mild COVID-19. MiXCR was run by TCRdb on the 5' RACE reads, yielding one entry per CDR3 protein. The sample comprises 300,000 to 350,000 distinct CDR3 sequences, 19% of which are singletons, and 21% rests with the top ten. The sequencing sample was made of PBMCs or a T cell subset sorted from them (not recorded which). The receptor set was obtained from a young man who had mild COVID-19 (a few samples of this study predate the infection). Cell type and time point are not known. Both conserved end residues are part of each CDR3. The D gene is left open where the match is weak. The listing skips clone size in some rows; elsewhere it reads once, few, many or a size class.

V gene	J gene	D gene	clone size	CDR3 protein	CDR3 DNA
TRBV12-3/TRBV12-4	TRBJ2-4	-	few	CASSFGGNSVRYF	TGTGCCAGCAGTTTTGGGGGTAATTCGGTTCGGTACTTC
TRBV12-3/TRBV12-4	TRBJ1-1	-	-	CASSLGRVTYTEAFF	TGTGCCAGCAGTTTAGGGCGGGTAACTTACACTGAAGCTTTCTTT
TRBV7-2	TRBJ2-5	-	few	CASSPRAVETQYF	TGTGCCAGCAGCCCGAGGGCTGTGGAGACCCAGTACTTC
TRBV29-1	TRBJ2-7	TRBD1	many	CSVVRDRDEQYF	TGCAGCGTGGTAAGAGACAGGGACGAGCAGTACTTC
TRBV4-3	TRBJ2-5	-	few	CASSQDPPGPMGQETQYF	TGCGCCAGCAGCCAAGACCCTCCGGGACCAATGGGCCAAGAGACCCAGTACTTC
TRBV20-1	TRBJ2-3	TRBD2	few	CSPGGGTDTQYF	TGCAGTCCGGGGGGGGGAACAGATACGCAGTATTTT
TRBV2	TRBJ2-2	-	-	CASSRDSTGELFF	TGTGCCAGCAGTCGGGACTCCACCGGGGAGCTGTTTTTT
TRBV6-6	TRBJ2-1	-	-	CASTMDGAKRGTF	TGTGCCAGCACCATGGACGGGGCCAAACGGGGTACCTTC
TRBV5-1	TRBJ2-1	-	few	CASSPPNYKNEQFF	TGCGCCAGCAGCCCGCCGAATTACAAGAATGAGCAGTTCTTC
TRBV2	TRBJ1-1	-	-	CASRAGMNTEAFF	TGTGCCAGCAGGGCAGGCATGAACACTGAAGCTTTCTTT
TRBV6-1	TRBJ2-5	TRBD2	-	CASRPPGLRETQYF	TGTGCCAGCAGGCCCCCGGGACTAAGAGAGACCCAGTACTTC
TRBV7-8	TRBJ1-4	-	-	CASSSPRFPVGEKLFF	TGTGCCAGCAGCTCCCCGAGGTTCCCGGTGGGTGAAAAACTGTTTTTT
TRBV20-1	TRBJ1-2	-	-	CSAREEVGYGYTF	TGCAGTGCTAGAGAAGAGGTGGGCTATGGCTACACCTTC
TRBV12-3/TRBV12-4	TRBJ1-5	-	many	CASSLLPNQPQHF	TGTGCCAGCAGTTTATTACCCAATCAGCCCCAGCATTTT
TRBV6-5	TRBJ1-1	-	-	CASTDLNTEAFF	TGTGCCAGCACCGACTTGAACACTGAAGCTTTCTTT
TRBV28	TRBJ2-3	-	-	CASRGPDTQYF	TGTGCCAGCAGGGGACCAGATACGCAGTATTTT
TRBV24-1	TRBJ2-5	TRBD1	-	CATSEKIQGQKRVKYQETQYF	TGTGCCACCAGTGAAAAGATACAGGGGCAAAAGAGGGTTAAGTACCAAGAGACCCAGTACTTC
TRBV6-6	TRBJ1-2	-	-	CASSYPNEGFGYTF	TGTGCCAGCAGTTACCCGAACGAGGGGTTTGGCTACACCTTC
TRBV29-1	TRBJ2-3	TRBD1	few	CSAVGGTDTDTQYF	TGCAGCGCTGTAGGTGGGACAGACACAGATACGCAGTATTTT
TRBV9	TRBJ2-5	-	few	CASSVEWGSQETQYF	TGTGCCAGCAGCGTAGAATGGGGGAGCCAAGAGACCCAGTACTTC
TRBV7-9	TRBJ2-4	TRBD2	medium-sized	CASSLVQRGKNIQYF	TGTGCCAGCAGCTTAGTGCAGCGGGGAAAAAACATTCAGTACTTC
TRBV20-1	TRBJ1-2	TRBD1	many	CSARDPGGNYGYTF	TGCAGTGCTAGAGATCCAGGGGGCAACTATGGCTACACCTTC
TRBV5-1	TRBJ1-1	-	few	CASSFGGSANTEAFF	TGCGCCAGCAGCTTCGGAGGGTCTGCGAACACTGAAGCTTTCTTT
TRBV5-1	TRBJ2-2	-	many	CASSLVVGTNTGELFF	TGCGCCAGCAGCTTGGTGGTAGGAACCAACACCGGGGAGCTGTTTTTT
TRBV29-1	TRBJ2-1	TRBD1	-	CSVATGSTYNEQFF	TGCAGCGTCGCGACAGGGTCCACCTACAATGAGCAGTTCTTC
TRBV7-3	TRBJ2-1	TRBD1	-	CASRLWVGQGFNEQFF	TGTGCCAGCAGACTATGGGTGGGACAGGGATTCAATGAGCAGTTCTTC
TRBV28	TRBJ1-6	-	-	CASSLRQGNSPLHF	TGTGCCAGCAGTTTAAGGCAGGGAAATTCACCCCTCCACTTT
TRBV7-9	TRBJ1-1	-	-	CASSPNHGDTEAFF	TGTGCCAGCAGCCCAAACCACGGGGACACTGAAGCTTTCTTT
TRBV6-2/TRBV6-3	TRBJ1-2	TRBD1	-	CASSVRDRGPYGYTF	TGTGCCAGCAGTGTCCGGGACAGGGGTCCCTATGGCTACACCTTC
TRBV3-1	TRBJ1-6	-	-	CASSQDPGDLGSPLHF	TGTGCCAGCAGCCAAGACCCAGGGGACTTGGGTTCACCCCTCCACTTT
TRBV7-9	TRBJ1-6	-	few	CASSLWGKEGSSYNSPLHF	TGTGCCAGCAGCTTATGGGGGAAGGAGGGGAGCTCCTATAATTCACCCCTCCACTTT
TRBV4-1	TRBJ2-2	TRBD1	-	CASSSQVPGTANTGELFF	TGCGCCAGCAGCTCCCAGGTACCCGGGACAGCGAACACCGGGGAGCTGTTTTTT
TRBV2	TRBJ2-1	TRBD1	-	CASKDRQKYNEQFF	TGTGCCAGCAAGGACAGGCAGAAGTACAATGAGCAGTTCTTC
TRBV7-2	TRBJ1-2	-	-	CASSLVRYGGYTF	TGTGCCAGCAGCTTAGTTAGGTATGGAGGCTACACCTTC
TRBV20-1	TRBJ2-2	-	-	CSARGTNTGELFF	TGCAGTGCTAGAGGGACGAACACCGGGGAGCTGTTTTTT
TRBV12-3/TRBV12-4	TRBJ2-7	-	-	CASSLSGLEQYF	TGTGCCAGCAGTTTATCAGGGTTAGAGCAGTACTTC
TRBV10-3	TRBJ1-1	TRBD1	few	CAISDGTGGPTEAFF	TGTGCCATCAGTGATGGGACAGGGGGACCTACTGAAGCTTTCTTT
TRBV4-3	TRBJ1-1	-	few	CASSQDSTNTEAFF	TGCGCCAGCAGCCAAGACAGTACCAACACTGAAGCTTTCTTT
TRBV27	TRBJ1-2	-	-	CASSLWGSDYGYTF	TGTGCCAGCAGTTTATGGGGCTCGGACTATGGCTACACCTTC
TRBV11-2	TRBJ2-7	-	-	CASSFPGMQDEQYF	TGTGCCAGCAGCTTCCCAGGGATGCAGGACGAGCAGTACTTC
TRBV5-5	TRBJ1-4	TRBD1	-	CASSFGGTGGKLFF	TGTGCCAGCAGCTTTGGTGGGACAGGGGGGAAACTGTTTTTT
TRBV7-2	TRBJ1-1	-	few	CASSTQMGYTEAFF	TGTGCCAGCAGCACCCAGATGGGTTATACTGAAGCTTTCTTT
TRBV11-2	TRBJ2-3	TRBD2	few	CASSLVVGGATDTQYF	TGTGCCAGCAGCTTAGTAGTCGGGGGGGCCACAGATACGCAGTATTTT
TRBV5-1	TRBJ1-6	TRBD1	many	CASSVQGARTPLHF	TGCGCCAGCAGCGTCCAGGGGGCGCGGACACCCCTCCACTTT
TRBV20-1	TRBJ2-5	-	many	CSARDETQYF	TGCAGTGCTAGAGATGAGACCCAGTACTTC
TRBV5-5	TRBJ1-5	TRBD1	-	CASSEDREVDQPQHF	TGTGCCAGCAGCGAAGACAGGGAAGTTGATCAGCCCCAGCATTTT
TRBV7-6	TRBJ2-7	-	few	CASSLSGTASYEQYF	TGTGCCAGCAGCTTATCCGGGACGGCGTCCTACGAGCAGTACTTC
TRBV2	TRBJ2-2	TRBD2	few	CASSEVGVGGLGSSGELFF	TGTGCCAGCAGTGAAGTGGGGGTCGGGGGACTAGGCTCCTCCGGGGAGCTGTTTTTT
TRBV5-1	TRBJ2-2	-	-	CASINTGTGELFF	TGCGCCAGCATTAACACAGGAACCGGGGAGCTGTTTTTT
TRBV6-2/TRBV6-3	TRBJ2-2	-	-	CASSPTGRGTGELFF	TGTGCCAGCAGCCCTACAGGGAGGGGTACCGGGGAGCTGTTTTTT